This record covers a single T cell receptor beta chain. Its cognate antigen has yet to be identified. No base quality information exists; no much larger clone differs at one position. This sample is drawn from a study of cytomegalovirus exposure and HLA in healthy donors (dated 2017 in TCRdb). Background on the whole study: An earlier analysis of roughly 500 of the donors reported about 290 Gb of sequence data and some 120 million unique TCR beta sequences from roughly 180 million T cells. Besides the first cohort of 550 to 750 subjects, a separate validation cohort made up of 120 different subjects was used. Typing coverage differed by locus: A, B, C, DRB1 and DQB1 were typed in about 620-630 donors, DQA1 in 522, DPA1 in around 580, and DPB1 in around 490. A later analysis re-analyzed previously published TCR beta repertoires from 600 to 850 donors and added high-resolution HLA genotyping to study TCR occurrence patterns. The genetic ancestry cluster associated with self-reported Caucasian donors included 65% to 90% of the approximately 400 genotyped donors. In the later analysis, no new phenotypic data were used to find candidate immune exposures; instead, reliance was placed on TCR beta sequences and their occurrence across donors. Every discovery cohort repertoire had been produced on one sequencing platform. Donor age, sex, ethnicity and CMV serostatus were compiled together with the repertoire data. Class I and class II HLA loci were covered by the typing at four-digit resolution. Four to six DR-DQ haplotypes were handled as single units for association and clustering because linkage in the cohort was strong. Genome-wide SNP genotypes for about 65% of the 666 donors were used in a later genetic analysis, which treated that subset as a discovery cohort. To decide whether each TCR beta V gene segment behaved as functional or pseudogenic, an earlier analysis of approximately 600 of the donors relied on high-throughput TCR beta sequencing. On average, 235,054 unique TCR beta nucleotide sequences were sequenced per donor among more than 350 genotyped donors of the cohort, with about 17% of those sequences being non-productive. The study combined high-throughput TCR immunosequencing, statistical association of individual TCRs with disease status, and machine learning to predict cytomegalovirus infection status. The study was designed to test whether signatures of past pathogen exposure could be identified by cataloging public T cell receptors. Roughly 300 gigabases of sequencing data and approximately 93 million unique TCR sequences were included in an early release covering 500 to 750 HLA-typed donors. The T cell repertoires of roughly 660 subjects were profiled by immunosequencing and related to cytomegalovirus serostatus. Overall study outcomes, separate from this receptor: In a later genetic analysis, a missense DCLRE1C variant was associated with V-gene and J-gene trimming of TCR beta chains, and the association was replicated in an independent cohort. In the study, around 150 TCR beta chains were listed as associated with cytomegalovirus. Because HLA typing was unavailable for some donors at each locus, only the typed subset was used in association tests. According to a later genetic analysis, donors in an Asian-associated ancestry cluster had fewer N-insertions in productive TCRs than the approximately 630-donor mean. While some public TCRs were present in many individuals, most TCR sequences turned up only very rarely across donors. A later analysis found that most CMV-associated TCR beta chains appeared HLA-restricted, with HLA associations seemingly driven largely by CMV exposure. Because counts were too low, 15 to 20 rarely observed V segments, including chromosome 9 orphons, were left out of the earlier analysis of 500 to 750 of the donors. In an earlier analysis of roughly 500 of the donors, most TCR beta V segments appeared in productive rearrangements about 87% or about 30% of the time, broadly matching IMGT annotations. Assigning TCR associations to individual alleles was difficult when HLA alleles, especially DR and DQ, strongly co-occurred. According to a later analysis, TCR association rates differed among HLA loci, with DRB1 alleles showing the most associated TCRs and HLA-C alleles showing the fewest. A few of the identified cytomegalovirus-associated TCR beta chains were confirmed in vitro to be specific for cytomegalovirus antigens. The authors suggested that the approach could potentially be extended to other disease states and immunological phenotypes. A cluster of highly shared sequence variants was judged likely to be a technical artifact of the sequencing pipeline. Sequencing depth was assumed to be roughly uniform across donors in the presence/absence analyses, though that assumption may not hold. At a false discovery rate of 0.05, a later analysis linked about 16,000 TCR beta sequences to specific HLA alleles. This cohort had only TCR beta chains sequenced, and the lack of alpha or paired-chain data limited which features could be detected. The classifier was reported to diagnose cytomegalovirus status with high specificity and sensitivity in both the original cohort and the validation cohort. CMV serostatus was the only immune exposure information available for the cohort. In a later analysis, several top co-occurrence clusters were reported to appear linked to parvovirus B19, influenza, CMV and Epstein-Barr virus. Correlated functional status among segregating V segments might be attributable to linkage disequilibrium, but an unknown experimental factor could not be ruled out. Because the 87-base-pair reads could not distinguish some IMGT-functional V segments, including TRBV6-2 and TRBV6-3, those segments were excluded. Compared with equally common non-associated chains, HLA-associated TCR beta chains in a later analysis were more clonally expanded and had lower generation probabilities. A further reported finding was that TCR beta sequences accurately predicted the HLA-A and HLA-B alleles for most subjects in the first cohort.

Library preparation used the immunoSEQ multiplex PCR assay. For the multiplex PCR, a mixture combining 60 forward primers for TCR Vbeta segments and 13 reverse primers for TCR Jbeta segments was used. The CDR3 region of rearranged TCR beta genes was amplified from genomic DNA with a multiplex PCR assay. On the Illumina HiSeq System, the amplified TCR beta libraries were sequenced as 87-base-pair reads. In the paper's pipeline: A later analysis counted tens of millions of unique TCR beta chains across the 550 to 800 repertoires, and roughly 9.9 million of these chains were shared by at least two donors. Raw reads were error-corrected and collapsed into unique sequences with a nearest-neighbor algorithm that merged closely related sequences to remove PCR and sequencing errors. CDR3 sequences were aligned to IMGT reference sequences to assign V, D and J gene segments. Each retained sequence needed at least a six-nucleotide match to both a V gene segment and a J gene segment. A rearrangement was called productive if the CDR3 had no stop codons and remained in frame with V and J, and every other rearrangement was called non-productive. Following IMGT convention, CDR3 was defined as the stretch from the second conserved V-encoded cysteine to the conserved J-encoded phenylalanine. The earlier analysis of about 530 of the donors excluded any sequence lacking an unambiguous match to a single V gene segment. An earlier analysis of 587 of the donors classified V segments as functional when productive rearrangements were above 56.7% and as segregating when the standard deviation between donors was above 5%. A statistical classification framework was developed to diagnose cytomegalovirus status using the catalog of TCR beta chain sequences. In a later analysis, V and J genes were assigned by comparing TCR nucleotide sequences against IMGT/GENE-DB human TR gene sequences. Using the TCRdist pipeline, a later analysis assigned CDR3 sequences along with most-parsimonious VDJ recombination scenarios. In a later analysis, each TCR beta chain was defined by its CDR3 amino acid sequence together with its V-gene family, and reads without a unique V-gene family were excluded. To address suspected cross-contamination and a sequencing artifact, a later analysis removed under 600 highly shared, low-generation-probability nucleotide sequences. In a later analysis, a clonal expansion index for each public chain was calculated from normalized within-repertoire ranks of inferred template counts. In a later analysis, generation probabilities were computed with a VDJ recombination model fitted to out-of-frame rearrangements, and the resulting probabilities were checked against IGoR. In a later analysis, TCR-TCR, TCR-HLA and TCR-CMV co-occurrence was scored with hypergeometric tests, and a repertoire-size bias correction was applied to TCR pairs. In a later analysis, false discovery rates were estimated by permuting HLA or CMV assignments 20 times. A later analysis grouped co-occurring TCRs with DBSCAN, adding TCRdist sequence similarity when clustering within HLA-allele-positive subsets. For co-occurrence clustering, repertoires with fewer than 30,000 or more than 120,000 public chains were excluded, along with five or six repertoires with anomalous nucleotide sharing. TCRdb mirrors the immuneACCESS table, restricted to in-frame sequences. Some clones are absent from its copies; in checked studies, under half trace to an unresolved V gene, and the reason for the others is unknown. The DNA was the basis for D and trimming; V, J and clone size are from that table. The sample contains 150,000 to 200,000 clones, approximately 80% of them found a single time. The ten biggest clones cover 2.3% of the sample.

The germline V gene sets CDR1 to KGHSH and CDR2 to LQKENI. From its cysteine to its phenylalanine, the CDR3 spans 15 amino acids. The DNA shown is the 45-base CDR3, in frame from base 1. V loses 3 bases of germline sequence and J loses 1 base, and the interval between the two ends is 9 bases. The cohort was made up of roughly 670 healthy bone marrow donors. At the time of sampling, every cohort member was nominally healthy, though immune exposures that went unrecorded were likely present. The donor was CMV seronegative and was included in the group of over 300 seronegative cohort members. Each donor provided a peripheral blood sample, and peripheral blood mononuclear cells were used for TCR beta sequencing. The Qiagen DNeasy Blood Extraction Kit was used to extract genomic DNA from the blood cell samples.

The receptor's source is a woman aged 50 to 60 in good health and CMV-seronegative. The sequence joins TRBV18 to TRBJ2-2; the D gene is possibly TRBD1, with 6 bases matching. Sequencing was done on a sample of PBMCs. The DNA sequence follows: TGTGCCAGCTCACCTTCGACAGGGAACACCGGGGAGCTGTTTTTT. This sequence encodes CASSPSTGNTGELFF.